This T cell receptor beta chain was found in a study of OX40 agonist ivuxolimab in advanced cancers. Concerning this clone: Antigen specificity is unknown.

Study-level points and caveats: At doses 0.1 to 3.0 mg/kg, CD4+ and CD8+ clones expanded.

The germline V gene encodes CDR1 MNHNY and CDR2 SVGAGI (reference sequence). The CDR3 is made up of 15 amino acids. Trimming cost V 0 bases and J 1 base, with 9 bases left between them. Sequencing was performed with immunoSEQ multiplex PCR; in TCRdb, only in-frame clones are kept and a portion is missing. The sample holds about 35,000 clones, 84% seen once. This receptor was obtained from an adult with an advanced solid tumor such as melanoma, head and neck, liver or kidney cancer. Material: CD4+ or CD8+ T cells sorted from blood, obtained in a trial of the OX40 agonist ivuxolimab. This chain joins TRBV6-6 and TRBJ1-1; D not certain. The CDR3 sequence is CASSYSKERNTEAFF. CDR3 coding DNA: TGTGCCAGCAGTTACTCGAAGGAAAGGAACACTGAAGCTTTCTTT.